The present TCR beta chain was sequenced within a study of blood T cells in healthy people across ages. A sample-barcoded 5' primer and a J-beta primer mix were used in a second PCR of roughly 7 to 11 cycles. TCRdb recomputed calls from the 5' RACE reads with MiXCR, one row per CDR3 protein. The sample consists of hundreds of thousands of distinct CDR3 sequences, approximately 67% of them appearing once. This CDR3 has 13 amino acids. Germline CDR1 is SGHDT and CDR2 is YYEEEE. V was trimmed by 5 bases and J by 0 bases, leaving 7 bases between them. The origin of this receptor is a man aged 25-45 years in good health. This rearrangement joins TRBV5-6 to TRBJ2-3; the D gene could be TRBD1 or TRBD2 (5 bases each). Specimen: blood. DNA of the CDR3: TGTGCCAGCAGATGGGACAGCACAGATACGCAGTATTTT. Its translation: CASRWDSTDTQYF. Full variable domain (outside the CDR3, taken from reference TRBV5-6 and TRBJ2-3): DAGVTQSPTHLIKTRGQQVTLRCSPKSGHDTVSWYQQALGQGPQFIFQYYEEEERQRGNFPDRFSGHQFPNYSSELNVNALLLGDSALYLCASRWDSTDTQYFGPGTRLTVL.